This record looks at one TCR beta chain sequence and its context. No antigen is known for it. V was trimmed by 0 bases and J by 6 bases, leaving 18 bases between them. The CDR3 runs to 17 residues. Germline V lookup: CDR1 SGDLS, CDR2 YYNGEE. Sequencing was performed with immunoSEQ multiplex PCR; in TCRdb, only in-frame clones are kept and a portion is missing. This table holds about 32,000 clones, just over 90% found once. These data originate in a study of OX40 agonist ivuxolimab in advanced cancers. Across the study: One hepatocellular carcinoma and two cutaneous melanoma patients partially responded. Findings of the study overall: Expanded clones tended on average to be more numerous among CD8+ T cells than CD4+.

The chain employs TRBV9 and TRBJ2-2; D perhaps matches TRBD1 (6 bases). The TCR comes from an adult with an advanced solid tumor such as melanoma, head and neck, liver or kidney cancer. The material was CD4+ or CD8+ T cells sorted from blood, obtained in a trial of the OX40 agonist ivuxolimab. CDR3 sequence reads: CASSVVPLPGDPGELFF. The CDR3, as DNA: TGTGCCAGCAGCGTAGTCCCCCTCCCAGGGGACCCCGGGGAGCTGTTTTTT.